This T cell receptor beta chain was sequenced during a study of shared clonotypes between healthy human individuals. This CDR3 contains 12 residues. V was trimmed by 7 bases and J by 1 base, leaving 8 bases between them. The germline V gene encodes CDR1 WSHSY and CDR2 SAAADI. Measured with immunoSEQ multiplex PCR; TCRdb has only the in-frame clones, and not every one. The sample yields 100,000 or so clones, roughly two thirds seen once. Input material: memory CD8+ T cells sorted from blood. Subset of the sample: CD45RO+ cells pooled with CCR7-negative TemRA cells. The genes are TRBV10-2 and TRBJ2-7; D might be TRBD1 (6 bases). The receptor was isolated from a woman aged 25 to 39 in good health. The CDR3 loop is CASTGTSYEQYF. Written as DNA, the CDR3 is TGCGCCAGCACCGGGACATCCTACGAGCAGTACTTC.